This T cell receptor beta chain was obtained from a study of OX40 agonist ivuxolimab in advanced cancers. Germline V gene data show CDR1 as MGHRA and CDR2 as YSYEKL. The V gene lost 2 bases and the J gene lost 2 bases, with 9 bases spanning the gap. CDR3 length: 14 amino acids. Clones were sequenced by immunoSEQ multiplex PCR, and TCRdb holds only the in-frame ones, with some missing. The sample has about 60,000 clones, about 82% seen once; the top ten hold 2.8%. The starting material was CD4+ or CD8+ T cells sorted from blood, obtained in a trial of the OX40 agonist ivuxolimab. The source of this sequence is an adult with an advanced solid tumor such as melanoma, head and neck, liver or kidney cancer. The V gene is TRBV4-1, the J gene TRBJ2-5; unclear D gene. The CDR3 bases are TGCGCCAGCAGCCAACAATGGGGACAAGAGACCCAGTACTTC. Its translation is CASSQQWGQETQYF.